Below, one T cell receptor beta chain is given with its context. In the original workflow: Reference gene primer amplification in the assay estimated nucleated cell counts. TCRdb's table, derived via immunoSEQ multiplex PCR, lists solely in-frame clones and lacks some. V and J calls plus clone size are reproduced from that table; the DNA served to infer D and trimming. The repertoire holds over 40,000 clones, with around 93% as singletons. The CDR3 contains 17 residues. Germline V CDR1 and CDR2: SGHDT, YYEEEE. The V end was cut by 2 bases, the J end by 0 bases, with 12 bases between. The data were taken from a study of blood T cell repertoires in COVID-19. The overall study: Samples taken during acute and convalescent COVID-19 were collected in the United States, Italy and Spain. PBMCs, B-cell-depleted T cells, or T cells provided the cDNA or gDNA that made up the material.

Source material: peripheral blood. The V call is TRBV5-6, the J call TRBJ2-6, with a weak D call TRBD2 (5 bases). The receptor was derived from a human donor in a cohort sampled during active COVID-19. Here the CDR3 DNA reads TGTGCCAGCAGCTTCTGGACGGGGAGCTCTGGGGCCAACGTCCTGACTTTC. It encodes CASSFWTGSSGANVLTF.